The clone carrying this T cell receptor beta chain appeared a few times. The target antigen is unknown. The sample belongs to a study of cytomegalovirus exposure and HLA in healthy donors. General study results and limits: The authors reported that TCR beta sequences could predict HLA-A and HLA-B alleles. These predictions were accurate for most subjects in the first cohort.

PCR amplification relied on 60 Vbeta primers (plus 13 Jbeta primers). The data were produced by immunoSEQ multiplex PCR, yet TCRdb's version contains in-frame clones alone and is incomplete. The profile shows about 100,000 clones, roughly four fifths of them singletons. Germline values: CDR1 SGHRS, CDR2 YFSETQ. The CDR3 spans 16 residues. V gave up 0 bases and J gave up 2 bases; unmatched junction bases: 5. The rearrangement joins TRBV5-1 to TRBJ2-1, with 7 bases identical to TRBD2. Sequencing was done on a sample of PBMCs. This clonotype originated in a male donor in good health and CMV-seropositive. The CDR3 bases are TGCGCCAGCAGCTTGGCAGCGGGGCGAACCTACAATGAGCAGTTCTTC. Translation: CASSLAAGRTYNEQFF. Supplemented by reference TRBV5-1 and TRBJ2-1, the full variable domain reads KAGVTQTPRYLIKTRGQQVTLSCSPISGHRSVSWYQQTPGQGLQFLFEYFSETQRNKGNFPGRFSGRQFSNSRSEMNVSTLELGDSALYLCASSLAAGRTYNEQFFGPGTRLTVL.